Shown below are 26 T cell receptor beta chains from a single sample sequenced in a study of T cell changes during pregnancy in multiple sclerosis. TCRdb's table, derived via immunoSEQ multiplex PCR, lists solely in-frame clones and lacks some. The table lists tens of thousands of clones, around 92% of them singletons. The source material was peripheral blood, sampled in the third trimester of pregnancy. These receptors came from a female donor in good health, enrolled as a control in a pregnancy study.

The chain couples TRBV7-9 to TRBJ2-7; D not certain. V was shortened by 3 bases and J by 6 bases, with 15 bases between the two germline ends. CDR1 and CDR2 (germline): SEHNR, FQNEAQ (reference sequence). The CDR3 sequence is 14 residues long. The CDR3 DNA is TGTGCCAGCAGCTTTGCCGGTTTCGGTTTCGAGCAGTACTTC. Residues: CASSFAGFGFEQYF.

V gene TRBV27 combines with J gene TRBJ1-5; D is unclear. The CDR3 is 13 amino acids. V lost 4 bases, J lost 9 bases, and 13 bases lay in between. Germline values: CDR1 MNHEY, CDR2 SMNVEV (reference sequence). The CDR3 bases are TGTGCCAGCAGTTGGGCAGGCCCCGGGCCCCAGCATTTT. It is translated as CASSWAGPGPQHF.

This clone was observed a handful of times. The DNA of the CDR3 is TGCGCCAGCAGGACAGATCCGAACACCGGGGAGCTGTTTTTT. Protein sequence: CASRTDPNTGELFF. The chain is built from TRBV5-1 and TRBJ2-2; possibly TRBD1 for D (5 bases). CDR1 and CDR2 from the germline V gene are SGHRS and YFSETQ. Trimming removed 5 bases at V and 0 bases at J, with 8 bases between. The CDR3 runs to 14 residues.

The rearrangement joins TRBV5-8 to TRBJ2-1; 9 bases match TRBD2. CDR1 is SGHTS and CDR2 is YDEGEE in the germline V gene. Trimming cost V 0 bases and J 8 bases; bases outside gene matches: 3. The CDR3 is 14 residues long. The chain's CDR3 is CASSLGGGADEQFF. As DNA, the CDR3 is TGTGCCAGCAGCTTGGGCGGGGGGGCAGATGAGCAGTTCTTC.

This chain uses TRBV27 with TRBJ1-6, with unresolved D. The V gene lost 7 bases and the J gene lost 0 bases, with 13 bases spanning the gap. Germline V lookup: CDR1 MNHEY, CDR2 SMNVEV (reference sequence). The CDR3 is made up of 16 amino acids. CDR3 residues: CASTSSEASYNSPLHF. The CDR3 DNA reads as TGTGCCAGCACCTCCTCCGAGGCCTCCTATAATTCACCCCTCCACTTT.

The chain has TRBV28 and TRBJ1-2, with D unclear. V dropped 4 bases and J dropped 0 bases, with 3 bases sitting between them. CDR1 and CDR2 (germline): MDHEN, SYDVKM. The CDR3 runs 12 residues. CDR3: CASSSSNYGYTF. The CDR3 nucleotides are TGTGCCAGCAGTTCTTCTAACTATGGCTACACCTTC.

V and J are TRBV2 and TRBJ1-2; D possibly corresponds to TRBD1 (6 bases). V was shortened by 5 bases and J by 4 bases, with 14 bases between the two germline ends. CDR1 SNHLY and CDR2 FYNNEI come from the germline V gene. The CDR3 runs to 14 residues. CDR3 amino acids: CASSRNRDGYGYTF. The CDR3 DNA reads TGTGCCAGCAGTCGAAACAGGGACGGCTATGGCTACACCTTC. Supplemented by reference TRBV2 and TRBJ1-2, the full variable domain reads EPEVTQTPSHQVTQMGQEVILRCVPISNHLYFYWYRQILGQKVEFLVSFYNNEISEKSEIFDDQFSVERPDGSNFTLKIRSTKLEDSAMYFCASSRNRDGYGYTFGSGTRLTVV.

The chain uses TRBV4-2 and TRBJ2-7; TRBD1 matches 9 bases. This CDR3 is built from 17 residues. CDR1 and CDR2 from the germline V gene are LGHNA and YNFKEQ. V lost 5 bases to trimming and J lost 3 bases; unmatched junction nucleotides: 14. CDR3 in DNA: TGTGCCAGCAGCTACTTAACACAGGGGGCTTCCGACTACGAGCAGTACTTC. Amino acids: CASSYLTQGASDYEQYF.

The rearrangement links TRBV11-2 to TRBJ2-1, with D tentatively TRBD2 (5 bases). The germline V gene encodes CDR1 SGHAT and CDR2 FQNNGV. V dropped 6 bases and J dropped 4 bases, with 19 bases sitting between them. The CDR3 length is 16 residues. For the CDR3, the DNA is TGTGCCAGCAGTTATAGGGCATCCGACTATTACAATGAGCAGTTCTTC. It translates to CASSYRASDYYNEQFF.

The chain employs TRBV7-9 and TRBJ1-3; tentative D call: TRBD1 (6 bases). CDR1 is SEHNR, CDR2 FQNEAQ, per germline (reference sequence). The CDR3 has 15 residues. V was pared by 5 bases and J by 0 bases, with 11 bases between. The CDR3 protein is CASSLQGGSGNTIYF. In nucleotides, the CDR3 is TGTGCCAGCAGCCTACAGGGTGGCTCTGGAAACACCATATATTTT. The full variable domain, its missing parts supplied by reference TRBV7-9 and TRBJ1-3, is DTGVSQNPRHKITKRGQNVTFRCDPISEHNRLYWYRQTLGQGPEFLTYFQNEAQLEKSRLLSDRFSAERPKGSFSTLEIQRTEQGDSAMYLCASSLQGGSGNTIYFGEGSWLTVV.

The chain couples TRBV28 to TRBJ2-1; the match to TRBD2 covers 14 bases. The CDR3 loop spans 20 amino acids. In germline, CDR1 is MDHEN, CDR2 SYDVKM. J lost 8 bases, V lost 5 bases, and 20 bases had no gene match. The CDR3 here is CASSPPRGPGTSGRSHEQFF. In nucleotides, the CDR3 is TGTGCCAGCAGTCCTCCCCGGGGGCCCGGGACTAGCGGGAGATCCCATGAGCAGTTCTTC.

A single count supports this clone. DNA of the CDR3: TGTGCCAGCAGTGGCGGGACGGCCAGCACAGATACGCAGTATTTT. Protein sequence: CASSGGTASTDTQYF. V is TRBV6-1 and J is TRBJ2-3, with D possibly matching TRBD2 (6 bases). Germline V lookup: CDR1 MNHNS, CDR2 SASEGT. The V and J ends lost 4 bases and 0 bases respectively, with 11 bases between them. The CDR3 is 15 amino acids.

The gene calls are TRBV19 and TRBJ1-5; D is possibly TRBD1 (5 bases). CDR1 LNHDA and CDR2 SQIVND come from the germline V gene (reference sequence). This CDR3 is built from 16 residues. V was shortened by 6 bases and J by 1 base, with 16 bases between the two germline ends. CDR3 DNA: TGTGCCAGTAGCGTCCCCCCAGGGTTAAGCAATCAGCCCCAGCATTTT. Its translation is CASSVPPGLSNQPQHF.

This chain uses TRBV13 with TRBJ2-3; tentative D call: TRBD2 (5 bases). Germline CDR1 and CDR2: PRHDT and FYEKMQ (reference sequence). V gave up 0 bases and J gave up 1 base, with 5 bases separating them. This CDR3 comprises 14 residues. The CDR3 DNA follows: TGTGCCAGCAGCTTAGGCGGGGGCACAGATACGCAGTATTTT. This encodes CASSLGGGTDTQYF.

This chain uses TRBV23-1 with TRBJ1-5, with TRBD1 identical over 9 bases. TRBV23-1 is reported as an ORF; its role is uncertain. V lost 7 bases to trimming and J lost 2 bases; unmatched junction nucleotides: 9. The CDR3 runs 16 residues. The CDR3 loop is CASIGRWTGGNQPQHF. DNA for the CDR3: TGCGCCAGCATTGGGAGGTGGACAGGGGGCAATCAGCCCCAGCATTTT.

The rearrangement links TRBV27 to TRBJ2-2; D might be TRBD1 (6 bases). Germline CDR1 and CDR2: MNHEY and SMNVEV (reference sequence). The V end was cut by 3 bases, the J end by 5 bases, with 16 bases between. The CDR3 has 16 amino acids. The CDR3 here is CASSFSPQGGTGELFF. CDR3 nucleotide sequence: TGTGCCAGCAGTTTCAGCCCTCAAGGGGGTACCGGGGAGCTGTTTTTT.

CDR3 loop: CAVAGTGYEQYF. The CDR3 DNA follows: TGTGCCGTAGCGGGAACTGGATACGAGCAGTACTTC. This sequence joins TRBV28 and TRBJ2-7, with 8 nucleotides matching TRBD2. This CDR3 has 12 amino acids. The germline V gene has CDR1 MDHEN and CDR2 SYDVKM. J lost 4 bases, V lost 11 bases, and 7 bases had no gene match. The full variable domain, rest sourced from reference TRBV28 and TRBJ2-7, is DVKVTQSSRYLVKRTGEKVFLECVQDMDHENMFWYRQDPGLGLRLIYFSYDVKMKEKGDIPEGYSVSREKKERFSLILESASTNQTSMYLCAVAGTGYEQYFGPGTRLTVT.

The V call is TRBV7-2, the J call TRBJ2-5; D is possibly TRBD2 (6 bases). Germline CDR1 and CDR2: SGHTA and FQGNSA. The germline V and J ends were trimmed by 1 base and 12 bases, with 12 bases remaining between them. The CDR3 is 12 amino acids. This CDR3 reads CASSLGPGGEYF. In nucleotides, the CDR3 is TGTGCCAGCAGCTTAGGCCCGGGCGGGGAGTACTTC.

The V call is TRBV6-1, the J call TRBJ2-1; TRBD2 agrees at 7 bases. Germline V gene sequence: CDR1 MNHNS, CDR2 SASEGT. This CDR3 contains 16 residues. With 0 bases clipped from V and 2 bases from J, the junction kept 4 bases outside the gene matches. This CDR3 is CASSEARGYTYNEQFF. In nucleotides, the CDR3 is TGTGCCAGCAGTGAAGCGCGGGGGTATACCTACAATGAGCAGTTCTTC.

V gene TRBV27 combines with J gene TRBJ2-7; 7 bases line up with TRBD1. This CDR3 has 13 amino acids. V lost 8 bases to trimming and J lost 5 bases; unmatched junction nucleotides: 9. Germline V gene sequence: CDR1 MNHEY, CDR2 SMNVEV (reference sequence). In nucleotides, the CDR3 is TGTGCCAGCGCGCCCTTGACAGGGAACGAGCAGTACTTC. Encoded protein: CASAPLTGNEQYF.

The rearrangement joins TRBV2 to TRBJ1-4, with D hard to call. Germline V lookup: CDR1 SNHLY, CDR2 FYNNEI. The CDR3 sequence is 15 residues long. V was cut by 7 bases and J by 4 bases, with 16 bases left in between. The CDR3 sequence is CASTTSDTLNEKLFF. The CDR3 coding sequence is TGTGCCAGCACTACCTCAGACACCCTTAATGAAAAACTGTTTTTT.

This chain connects TRBV29-1 to TRBJ1-6, with 8 bases identical to TRBD1. V lost 6 bases and J lost 10; bases outside the gene matches: 8. Per the germline V gene, CDR1 is SQVTM and CDR2 is ANQGSEA. The CDR3 has 13 amino acids. CDR3 nucleotide sequence: TGCAGCGTGAGGGACAGGAGAGACTCACCCCTCCACTTT. Residues: CSVRDRRDSPLHF.

The chain has TRBV27 and TRBJ2-1; 9 bases align to TRBD2. Germline V gene data show CDR1 as MNHEY and CDR2 as SMNVEV (reference sequence). This CDR3 has 15 residues. With 3 bases clipped from V and 9 bases from J, the junction kept 9 bases outside the gene matches. This chain's CDR3 is CASSFRTSVAGEQFF. CDR3 nucleotide sequence: TGTGCCAGCAGTTTCAGGACTAGCGTGGCAGGTGAGCAGTTCTTC.

The chain couples TRBV9 to TRBJ2-5, with D possibly TRBD1 on 6 matching bases. Germline V gives CDR1 SGDLS, CDR2 YYNGEE. Deletions cut 0 bases from V and 5 bases from J, with 14 bases between. The CDR3 spans 15 residues. The CDR3 here is CASSVGGGARETQYF. The CDR3 nucleotides are TGTGCCAGCAGCGTAGGTGGGGGCGCGAGGGAGACCCAGTACTTC.

The rearrangement joins TRBV6-1 to TRBJ1-2; TRBD1 aligns across 7 bases. The V segment lost 4 bases and the J segment 8 bases; nucleotides outside the gene matches: 7. The germline gives CDR1 MNHNS, CDR2 SASEGT. There are 13 residues in the CDR3. CDR3 sequence (DNA): TGTGCCAGCAGTGTTCCTGACAGGGACGGCTACACCTTC. Translated: CASSVPDRDGYTF.

V is TRBV4-2 and J is TRBJ1-4, with TRBD1 as a possible D gene (5 bases). This CDR3 has 16 residues. V was trimmed by 0 bases and J by 8 bases, leaving 16 bases between them. The germline V gene has CDR1 LGHNA and CDR2 YNFKEQ. The CDR3 nucleotides read TGTGCCAGCAGCCAAGATCTTGCCAGGGCGGGGGAAAAACTGTTTTTT. Translated: CASSQDLARAGEKLFF.